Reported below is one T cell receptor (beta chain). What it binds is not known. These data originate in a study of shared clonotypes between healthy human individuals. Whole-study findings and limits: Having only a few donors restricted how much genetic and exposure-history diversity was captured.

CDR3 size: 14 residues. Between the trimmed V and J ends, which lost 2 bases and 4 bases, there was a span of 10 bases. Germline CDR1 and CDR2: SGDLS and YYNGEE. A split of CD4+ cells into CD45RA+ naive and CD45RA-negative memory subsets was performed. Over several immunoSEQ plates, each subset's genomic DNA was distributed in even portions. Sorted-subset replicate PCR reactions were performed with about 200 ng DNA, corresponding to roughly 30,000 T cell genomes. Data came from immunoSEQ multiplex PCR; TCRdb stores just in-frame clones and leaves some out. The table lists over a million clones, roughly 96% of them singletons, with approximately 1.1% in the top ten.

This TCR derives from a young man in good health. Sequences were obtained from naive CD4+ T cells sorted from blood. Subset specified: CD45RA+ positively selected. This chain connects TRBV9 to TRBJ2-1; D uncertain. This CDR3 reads CASSVDHVYNEQFF. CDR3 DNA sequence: TGTGCCAGCAGCGTGGACCACGTGTACAATGAGCAGTTCTTC. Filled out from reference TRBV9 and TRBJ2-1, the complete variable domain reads DSGVTQTPKHLITATGQRVTLRCSPRSGDLSVYWYQQSLDQGLQFLIQYYNGEERAKGNILERFSAQQFPDLHSELNLSSLELGDSALYFCASSVDHVYNEQFFGPGTRLTVL.